This passage covers 14 T cell receptor beta chains from one sample sequenced in a study of cytomegalovirus exposure and HLA in healthy donors. PCR amplification relied on 60 Vbeta primers (plus 13 Jbeta primers). Sequencing used immunoSEQ multiplex PCR; TCRdb keeps in-frame clones, though not all of them. The table has approximately 160,000 clones, approximately 80% seen once. The sample consisted of PBMCs. Receptor source: a woman under 40 in good health and CMV-seronegative.

The chain recombines TRBV28 with TRBJ2-7; 7 positions agree with TRBD2. V trimming: 3 bases; J trimming: 4 bases; junction bases outside the gene matches: 6. From germline, CDR1 is MDHEN and CDR2 SYDVKM. The CDR3 has 14 amino acids. CDR3: CASSFAGEGYEQYF. CDR3 sequence (DNA): TGTGCCAGCAGTTTTGCGGGAGAGGGGTACGAGCAGTACTTC.

The chain recombines TRBV10-3 with TRBJ1-6, with a possible D match to TRBD1 (6 bases). Germline assignment: CDR1 ENHRY and CDR2 SYGVKD. V lost 3 bases and J lost 7, with 10 bases in between. The CDR3 loop spans 14 amino acids. This CDR3 reads CAISERGTNSPLHF. The CDR3 nucleotides read TGTGCCATCAGTGAAAGGGGGACGAATTCACCCCTCCACTTT.

The chain carries TRBV29-1 and TRBJ2-2; a weak D match, TRBD1 (5 bases). The V end lost 3 bases, the J end lost 4 bases, and 15 bases lay between the germline ends. This CDR3 comprises 15 residues. Germline CDR1 SQVTM, CDR2 ANQGSEA. DNA for the CDR3: TGCAGCGTTGACTTCCCCAGGGCCGGCACCGGGGAGCTGTTTTTT. This gives the protein CSVDFPRAGTGELFF.

DNA for the CDR3: TGTGCCAGCAGCTTAATCGCAGGGGGCATGTCCCCCCAGTACTTC. Translation: CASSLIAGGMSPQYF. The chain joins TRBV7-6 to TRBJ2-5, with 8 bases lining up with TRBD1. V gave up 2 bases and J gave up 9 bases; unmatched junction bases: 11. This CDR3 spans 15 amino acids. Looked up from germline, CDR1 is SGHVS and CDR2 is FNYEAQ.

The rearrangement joins TRBV6-1 to TRBJ1-1; 12 bases fit TRBD1. The CDR3 totals 14 residues. Looked up from germline, CDR1 is MNHNS and CDR2 is SASEGT. CDR3: CVAGDRGPNTEAFF. The CDR3 DNA reads TGTGTCGCGGGGGACAGGGGGCCGAACACTGAAGCTTTCTTT.

Worth noting for this clone: The junction shows a germline mismatch at one end, possibly a read error. The chain is built from TRBV4-2 and TRBJ1-1, with 9 bases matching TRBD1. The germline V gene encodes CDR1 LGHNA and CDR2 YNFKEQ. The length of the CDR3 is 14 residues. The CDR3 bases are TGTGCCAGCAGCCAGGGGACAGGGTACACCGAAGCTTTCTTT. Its protein product is CASSQGTGYTEAFF.

The chain has TRBV11-1 and TRBJ2-7; TRBD1 matches at 8 bases. The CDR3 extends over 17 amino acids. J was trimmed by 0 bases and V by 5 bases; bases with no gene match: 12. Per the germline V gene, CDR1 is SGHAT and CDR2 is FQDESV (reference sequence). The CDR3 protein is CASSPPLDRGNSYEQYF. CDR3 bases: TGTGCCAGCAGCCCGCCTCTCGACAGGGGAAACTCCTACGAGCAGTACTTC.

The gene calls are TRBV5-4 and TRBJ2-7; TRBD1 matches at 11 bases. V was clipped by 4 bases and J by 2 bases; unmatched bases: 2. CDR3 length: 14 amino acids. Germline V gene sequence: CDR1 SGHNT, CDR2 YYREEE (reference sequence). The CDR3 protein is CASSLGQGAYEQYF. The CDR3 DNA sequence: TGTGCCAGCAGCCTGGGACAGGGGGCCTACGAGCAGTACTTC.

This clone appeared once. The chain joins TRBV5-4 to TRBJ1-6; D gene uncertain. Trimming stripped 5 bases from V and 5 bases from J, with 14 bases between. This CDR3 spans 15 amino acids. Germline assignment: CDR1 SGHNT and CDR2 YYREEE (reference sequence). DNA for the CDR3: TGTGCCAGCAGTAGATCCGGGTCAAATAATTCACCCCTCCACTTT. This encodes CASSRSGSNNSPLHF.

J is TRBJ1-3 and V is TRBV18; 8 bases are shared with TRBD1. The CDR3 extends over 16 amino acids. The V gene end was trimmed by 3 bases and the J gene end by 4 bases; junction bases not matched to a gene: 8. CDR1 KGHSH and CDR2 LQKENI come from the germline V gene. This CDR3 is CASSPSLQGAGNTIYF. In DNA form, the CDR3 reads TGTGCCAGCTCACCTTCGCTTCAGGGGGCCGGAAACACCATATATTTT. Filled out from reference TRBV18 and TRBJ1-3, the complete variable domain reads NAGVMQNPRHLVRRRGQEARLRCSPMKGHSHVYWYRQLPEEGLKFMVYLQKENIIDESGMPKERFSAEFPKEGPSILRIQQVVRGDSAAYFCASSPSLQGAGNTIYFGEGSWLTVV.

V usage is TRBV6-5 and J usage is TRBJ2-1, with TRBD2 matching over 10 bases. The germline gives CDR1 MNHEY, CDR2 SVGAGI. V dropped 2 bases and J dropped 8; count of bases not matched to a gene: 6. This CDR3 region has 15 residues. In DNA form, the CDR3 reads TGTGCCAGCAGTTACAGCGGGGGGGCCAGGGATGAGCAGTTCTTC. It specifies CASSYSGGARDEQFF.

This clone was recorded a few times. J is TRBJ2-1 and V is TRBV4-1; 10 bases line up with TRBD2. The V and J ends lost 4 bases and 0 bases, in that order; junction bases with no gene match: 6. Germline loops: CDR1 MGHRA, CDR2 YSYEKL. This CDR3 is built from 17 residues. Here the CDR3 reads CASSPGLAIRSYNEQFF. The DNA for the CDR3 is TGCGCCAGCAGCCCGGGACTAGCGATCCGCTCCTACAATGAGCAGTTCTTC.

The chain uses TRBV6-4 and TRBJ1-6; 7 nucleotides align to TRBD1. Germline CDR1 reads MRHNA; CDR2 reads SNTAGT. V was pared by 4 bases and J by 0 bases, with 12 bases of the junction left unmatched. The CDR3 has 19 amino acids. The CDR3 DNA is TGTGCCAGCAGTGGGCCCGGACAGGTCTTAAGCTCCTATAATTCACCCCTCCACTTT. This sequence encodes CASSGPGQVLSSYNSPLHF.

The genes are TRBV9 and TRBJ1-3; no clear D gene. Germline V gene lookup returns CDR1 SGDLS and CDR2 YYNGEE. V was shortened by 0 bases and J by 0 bases, with 10 bases between the two germline ends. This CDR3 region has 16 residues. CDR3 in DNA: TGTGCCAGCAGCGTAGCTCTTTTGAGCTCTGGAAACACCATATATTTT. Its translation: CASSVALLSSGNTIYF.